Following are 20 T cell receptor beta chains from one sample sequenced in a study of blood T cell repertoires in COVID-19. This table comes from immunoSEQ multiplex PCR, and its TCRdb copy is limited to in-frame clones, with some not included. The sample lists about 320,000 clones; about 82% were seen once. The sequencing sample was made of peripheral blood. These receptor sequences come from a woman between 50 and 59 years old with acute or convalescent COVID-19.

The rearrangement joins TRBV28 to TRBJ2-3; D is unresolved. Germline lookup yields CDR1 MDHEN and CDR2 SYDVKM. Trimming took off 7 bases at V and 0 bases at J, with 8 bases between the two ends. The CDR3 loop spans 13 amino acids. The CDR3: CASNPYSTDTQYF. The CDR3 DNA reads as TGTGCCAGCAATCCGTATAGCACAGATACGCAGTATTTT.

Only one count was recorded for this clone. The chain recombines TRBV19 with TRBJ2-1; D possibly corresponds to TRBD2 (6 bases). Trimming pared 7 bases from V and 6 bases from J, leaving 13 bases between. Germline V lookup: CDR1 LNHDA, CDR2 SQIVND (reference sequence). The CDR3 length is 13 residues. The CDR3, as DNA: TGTGCCAGTAAGCTGGGCGGGATCAATGAGCAGTTCTTC. Its protein product is CASKLGGINEQFF.

This sequence joins TRBV2 and TRBJ1-2; possible D gene TRBD1, 5 bases. CDR1 SNHLY and CDR2 FYNNEI come from the germline V gene. The CDR3 covers 19 residues. V was shortened by 4 bases and J by 0 bases, with 24 bases between the two germline ends. The CDR3 here is CASSGPQGFSPQANYGYTF. In DNA form, the CDR3 reads TGTGCCAGCAGTGGCCCCCAGGGTTTCTCTCCTCAAGCTAACTATGGCTACACCTTC.

The V and J genes are TRBV28 and TRBJ2-3; 7 nucleotides align to TRBD2. The ends lost 7 bases at V and 3 bases at J; junction bases unmatched: 10. The CDR3 has 15 residues. The germline CDR1 and CDR2 sequences are MDHEN and SYDVKM. The CDR3 DNA reads as TGTGCCAGCACCACTGGCGGGAGTGGGACAGATACGCAGTATTTT. Translating it yields CASTTGGSGTDTQYF.

The V call is TRBV19, the J call TRBJ2-1; 7 bases agree with TRBD2. Trimming took 11 bases from V and 6 from J; bases not matched to a gene: 10. This CDR3 is built from 13 residues. Germline CDR1 and CDR2: LNHDA and SQIVND (reference sequence). In nucleotides, the CDR3 is TGTGCCGTCAGGGTTAGCGGGCTCAATGAGCAGTTCTTC. Protein sequence: CAVRVSGLNEQFF.

The rearrangement links TRBV5-1 to TRBJ2-1; D may be TRBD2 (5 bases). There are 13 residues in the CDR3. V gave up 1 base and J gave up 4 bases, with 6 bases separating them. Germline V lookup: CDR1 SGHRS, CDR2 YFSETQ. The CDR3 region is CASSLRLYNEQFF. CDR3 nucleotide sequence: TGCGCCAGCAGCTTGAGACTATACAATGAGCAGTTCTTC.

The rearrangement joins TRBV5-1 to TRBJ1-1; D remains unclear. CDR1 SGHRS and CDR2 YFSETQ come from the germline V gene. V lost 4 bases and J lost 2, with 15 bases in between. The length of the CDR3 is 15 residues. The CDR3 is CASSPYSSINTEAFF. CDR3 nucleotide sequence: TGCGCCAGCAGCCCCTACTCCTCCATAAACACTGAAGCTTTCTTT.

The chain employs TRBV6-6 and TRBJ2-5, with D unresolved. This CDR3 contains 12 residues. Deletions cut 5 bases from V and 7 bases from J, with 11 bases between. The germline CDR1 and CDR2 sequences are MNHNY and SVGAGI (reference sequence). The CDR3 sequence is CASSPPTGTQYF. The CDR3 nucleotides read TGTGCCAGCAGTCCCCCGACGGGGACCCAGTACTTC.

This clone was recorded once. V and J are TRBV2 and TRBJ2-3; D might be TRBD2 (5 bases). The germline V gene encodes CDR1 SNHLY and CDR2 FYNNEI. Trimming removed 3 bases at V and 0 bases at J, with 10 bases between. The length of the CDR3 is 15 residues. For the CDR3, the DNA is TGTGCCAGCAGTGACAGCGGTCATAGCACAGATACGCAGTATTTT. It is translated as CASSDSGHSTDTQYF.

The chain has TRBV5-1 and TRBJ2-5; D perhaps matches TRBD1 (5 bases). V was shortened by 0 bases and J by 5 bases, with 11 bases between the two germline ends. CDR3 length: 14 amino acids. CDR1 SGHRS and CDR2 YFSETQ come from the germline V gene. Here the CDR3 DNA reads TGCGCCAGCAGCTTGGGGGCCCCAGGGGAGACCCAGTACTTC. Protein sequence: CASSLGAPGETQYF.

The CDR3 sequence is CASISRQGGNEKLFF. The CDR3 coding sequence is TGTGCCAGCATATCCCGACAGGGCGGTAATGAAAAACTGTTTTTT. The rearrangement joins TRBV28 to TRBJ1-4; 7 nucleotides line up with TRBD1. Germline assignment: CDR1 MDHEN and CDR2 SYDVKM. The ends lost 7 bases at V and 4 bases at J; junction bases unmatched: 9. The CDR3 covers 15 residues.

This clone was picked up a small number of times. The chain combines TRBV4-2 with TRBJ1-5, with a possible D match to TRBD1 (6 bases). Germline values: CDR1 LGHNA, CDR2 YNFKEQ. The CDR3 totals 14 residues. Trimming took off 1 base at V and 2 bases at J, with 6 bases between the two ends. The CDR3 sequence is CASSQAGGNQPQHF. The CDR3 nucleotides are TGTGCCAGCAGCCAAGCAGGGGGCAATCAGCCCCAGCATTTT.

The J gene is TRBJ2-7, the V gene TRBV28; TRBD2 aligns across 7 bases. The CDR3 spans 15 residues. V lost 2 bases, J lost 2 bases, and 6 bases stayed unmatched. Germline assignment: CDR1 MDHEN and CDR2 SYDVKM. CDR3 in amino acids: CASSLGGEGTYEQYF. The CDR3 nucleotides are TGTGCCAGCAGTTTAGGGGGGGAGGGGACCTACGAGCAGTACTTC.

The chain couples TRBV10-3 to TRBJ2-1, with 7 bases matching TRBD1. With V trimmed by 5 bases and J by 0 bases, 4 bases remained unmatched. The CDR3 runs to 15 residues. Germline V gene lookup returns CDR1 ENHRY and CDR2 SYGVKD. DNA of the CDR3: TGTGCCATCAGTATACAGGGGAGCTCCTACAATGAGCAGTTCTTC. It codes for CAISIQGSSYNEQFF.

V gene TRBV29-1 combines with J gene TRBJ1-1; maybe TRBD1 (5 bases). Germline V gene sequence: CDR1 SQVTM, CDR2 ANQGSEA. The CDR3 totals 13 residues. V was trimmed by 3 bases and J by 4 bases, leaving 12 bases between them. The CDR3 region has the DNA TGCAGCGTTGATCAGGGCCCTGGCACTGAAGCTTTCTTT. It yields the protein CSVDQGPGTEAFF.

This chain links TRBV7-2 with TRBJ1-1; possible D gene TRBD1, 6 bases. This CDR3 spans 15 amino acids. CDR1 and CDR2 from the germline V gene are SGHTA and FQGNSA. V was shortened by 3 bases and J by 7 bases, with 18 bases between the two germline ends. Here the CDR3 reads CASSFSSGGGGEAFF. CDR3 sequence (DNA): TGTGCCAGCAGCTTCTCTTCTGGGGGCGGTGGTGAAGCTTTCTTT.

V and J are TRBV19 and TRBJ1-1, with 7 nucleotides matching TRBD1. The V and J ends lost 7 bases and 1 base, in that order; junction bases with no gene match: 6. The CDR3 extends over 14 amino acids. The germline V gene encodes CDR1 LNHDA and CDR2 SQIVND (reference sequence). CDR3 region: CASKPQGQNTEAFF. In DNA form, the CDR3 reads TGTGCCAGTAAACCACAGGGGCAGAACACTGAAGCTTTCTTT.

V gene TRBV7-6 combines with J gene TRBJ2-1; 7 nucleotides match TRBD1. Germline V lookup: CDR1 SGHVS, CDR2 FNYEAQ. This CDR3 comprises 15 residues. Losses at the gene ends were 1 base for V and 10 bases for J; bases not matched to a gene: 10. CDR3 in DNA: TGTGCCAGCAGCTTAGACAGGGGATTCGGGGTCGAGCAGTTCTTC. This gives the protein CASSLDRGFGVEQFF.

The CDR3 DNA sequence: TGTGCCAGCAGAGGGGTTCCCCTTGAGAGGACTGAAGCTTTCTTT. Residues: CASRGVPLERTEAFF. The chain recombines TRBV27 with TRBJ1-1; D perhaps matches TRBD1 (5 bases). V gave up 6 bases and J gave up 5 bases, with 19 bases separating them. The CDR3 contains 15 residues. The germline V gene encodes CDR1 MNHEY and CDR2 SMNVEV (reference sequence).

CDR3 region: CASSPGQGGTDTQYF. CDR3 DNA sequence: TGTGCCAGCAGTCCCGGACAGGGCGGAACAGATACGCAGTATTTT. This sequence joins TRBV11-3 and TRBJ2-3; 8 positions match TRBD1. This CDR3 spans 15 amino acids. V lost 6 bases to trimming and J lost 3 bases; unmatched junction nucleotides: 8. CDR1 SGHNT and CDR2 YENEEA come from the germline V gene.